The 2 T cell receptor beta chains below come from one sample, sequenced in a study of CD8 T cells in Susac syndrome. Reverse transcription used about 0.45 to 1 ug RNA and random hexamers. TCRdb reprocessed the immunoSEQ multiplex PCR reads with MiXCR, giving one entry per CDR3 protein. This table has about 120,000 distinct CDR3 sequences, 80% to 95% appearing once. Input material: CD8+ T cells from PBMCs. These TCRs come from a human donor in good health.

The V call is TRBV4-2, the J call TRBJ2-1; 9 nucleotides line up with TRBD2. With 3 bases clipped from V and 5 bases from J, the junction kept 5 bases outside the gene matches. CDR1 and CDR2 (germline): LGHNA, YNFKEQ. The CDR3 runs 15 residues. The CDR3 region is CASSHFGGGDNEQFF. In nucleotides, the CDR3 is TGTGCCAGCAGCCACTTCGGCGGGGGGGACAATGAGCAGTTCTTC.

This sequence joins TRBV29-1 and TRBJ1-2, with D tentatively TRBD1 (6 bases). The CDR3 extends over 13 amino acids. Germline V CDR1 and CDR2: SQVTM, ANQGSEA. Between the trimmed V and J ends, which lost 5 bases and 6 bases, there was a span of 16 bases. Written as DNA, the CDR3 is TGCAGCGTTCTCAGGGGAAATGACGATGGCTACACCTTC. It yields the protein CSVLRGNDDGYTF.